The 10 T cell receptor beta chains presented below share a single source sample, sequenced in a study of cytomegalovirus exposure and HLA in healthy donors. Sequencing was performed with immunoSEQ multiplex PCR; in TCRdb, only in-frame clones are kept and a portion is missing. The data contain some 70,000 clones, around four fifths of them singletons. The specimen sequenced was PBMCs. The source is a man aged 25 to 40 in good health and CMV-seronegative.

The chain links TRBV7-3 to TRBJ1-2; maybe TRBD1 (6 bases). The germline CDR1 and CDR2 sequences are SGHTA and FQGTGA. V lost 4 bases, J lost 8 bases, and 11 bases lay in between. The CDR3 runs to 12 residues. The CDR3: CASSSKTGGYTF. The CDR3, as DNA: TGTGCCAGCAGCTCTAAAACAGGGGGCTACACCTTC.

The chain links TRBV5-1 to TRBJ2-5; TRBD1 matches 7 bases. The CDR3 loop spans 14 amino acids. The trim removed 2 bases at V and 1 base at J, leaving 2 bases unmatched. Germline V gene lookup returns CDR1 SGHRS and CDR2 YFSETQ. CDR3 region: CASSFGQVQETQYF. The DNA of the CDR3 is TGCGCCAGCAGCTTCGGACAGGTCCAAGAGACCCAGTACTTC.

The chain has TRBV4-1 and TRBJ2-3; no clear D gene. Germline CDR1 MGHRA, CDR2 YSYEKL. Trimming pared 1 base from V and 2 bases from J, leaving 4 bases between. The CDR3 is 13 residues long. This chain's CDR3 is CASSQAVTDTQYF. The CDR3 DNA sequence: TGCGCCAGCAGCCAAGCGGTCACAGATACGCAGTATTTT.

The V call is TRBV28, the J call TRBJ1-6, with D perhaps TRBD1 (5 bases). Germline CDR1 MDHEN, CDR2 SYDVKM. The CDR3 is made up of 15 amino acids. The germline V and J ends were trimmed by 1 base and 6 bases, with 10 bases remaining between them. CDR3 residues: CASSLLAGSNSPLHF. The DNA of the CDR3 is TGTGCCAGCAGTTTATTAGCAGGGTCTAATTCACCCCTCCACTTT.

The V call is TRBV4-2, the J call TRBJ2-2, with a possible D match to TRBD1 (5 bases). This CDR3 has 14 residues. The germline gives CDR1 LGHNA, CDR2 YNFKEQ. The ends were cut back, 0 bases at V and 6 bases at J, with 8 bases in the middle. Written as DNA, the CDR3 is TGTGCCAGCAGCCAAGAACTCAGGGCCGGGGAGCTGTTTTTT. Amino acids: CASSQELRAGELFF.

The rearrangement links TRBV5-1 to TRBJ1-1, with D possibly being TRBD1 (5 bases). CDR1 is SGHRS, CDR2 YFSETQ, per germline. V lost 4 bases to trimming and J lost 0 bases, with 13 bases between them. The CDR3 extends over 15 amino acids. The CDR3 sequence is CASSPWEGVNTEAFF. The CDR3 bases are TGCGCCAGCAGCCCCTGGGAAGGGGTGAACACTGAAGCTTTCTTT.

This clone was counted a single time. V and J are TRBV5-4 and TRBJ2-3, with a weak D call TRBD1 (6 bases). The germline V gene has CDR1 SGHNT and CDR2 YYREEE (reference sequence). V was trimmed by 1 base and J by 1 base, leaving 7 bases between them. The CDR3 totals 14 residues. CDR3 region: CASSLKGGTDTQYF. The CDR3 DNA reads TGTGCCAGCAGCTTGAAGGGGGGCACAGATACGCAGTATTTT.

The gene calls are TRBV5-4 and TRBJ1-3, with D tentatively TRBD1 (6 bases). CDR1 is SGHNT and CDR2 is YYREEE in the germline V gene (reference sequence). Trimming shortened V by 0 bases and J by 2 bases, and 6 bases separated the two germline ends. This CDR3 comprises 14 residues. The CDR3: CASSLDRAGNTIYF. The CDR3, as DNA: TGTGCCAGCAGCTTGGACAGGGCTGGAAACACCATATATTTT.

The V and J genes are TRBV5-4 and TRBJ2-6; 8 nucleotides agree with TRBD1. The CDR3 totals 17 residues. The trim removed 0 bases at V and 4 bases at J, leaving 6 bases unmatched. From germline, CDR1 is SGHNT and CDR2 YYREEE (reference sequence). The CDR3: CASSLARQGTGANVLTF. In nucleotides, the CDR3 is TGTGCCAGCAGCTTGGCCCGACAGGGGACGGGGGCCAACGTCCTGACTTTC.

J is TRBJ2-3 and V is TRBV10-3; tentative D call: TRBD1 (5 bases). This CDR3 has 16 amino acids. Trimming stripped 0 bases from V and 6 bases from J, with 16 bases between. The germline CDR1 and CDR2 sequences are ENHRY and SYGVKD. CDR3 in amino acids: CAISESTPLGADTQYF. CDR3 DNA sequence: TGTGCCATCAGTGAGTCGACTCCGCTAGGGGCGGATACGCAGTATTTT.